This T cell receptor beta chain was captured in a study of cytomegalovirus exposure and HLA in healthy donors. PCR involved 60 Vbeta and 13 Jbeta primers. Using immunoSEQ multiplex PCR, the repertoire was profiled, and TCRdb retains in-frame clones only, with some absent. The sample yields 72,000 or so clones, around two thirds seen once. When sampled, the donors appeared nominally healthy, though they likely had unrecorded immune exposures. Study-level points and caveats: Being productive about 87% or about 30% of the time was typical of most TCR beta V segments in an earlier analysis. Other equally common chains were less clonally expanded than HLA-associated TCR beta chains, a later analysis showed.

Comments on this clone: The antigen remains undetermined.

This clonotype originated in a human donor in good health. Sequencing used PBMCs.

The CDR3 DNA is TGTGCCAGCGGGCGGGAGTACTACGAGCAGTACTTC. Protein sequence: CASGREYYEQYF. This chain joins TRBV28 and TRBJ2-7, with 7 positions matching TRBD2. Germline V gene sequence: CDR1 MDHEN, CDR2 SYDVKM. This CDR3 contains 12 residues. The V gene end was trimmed by 8 bases and the J gene end by 3 bases; junction bases not matched to a gene: 4.